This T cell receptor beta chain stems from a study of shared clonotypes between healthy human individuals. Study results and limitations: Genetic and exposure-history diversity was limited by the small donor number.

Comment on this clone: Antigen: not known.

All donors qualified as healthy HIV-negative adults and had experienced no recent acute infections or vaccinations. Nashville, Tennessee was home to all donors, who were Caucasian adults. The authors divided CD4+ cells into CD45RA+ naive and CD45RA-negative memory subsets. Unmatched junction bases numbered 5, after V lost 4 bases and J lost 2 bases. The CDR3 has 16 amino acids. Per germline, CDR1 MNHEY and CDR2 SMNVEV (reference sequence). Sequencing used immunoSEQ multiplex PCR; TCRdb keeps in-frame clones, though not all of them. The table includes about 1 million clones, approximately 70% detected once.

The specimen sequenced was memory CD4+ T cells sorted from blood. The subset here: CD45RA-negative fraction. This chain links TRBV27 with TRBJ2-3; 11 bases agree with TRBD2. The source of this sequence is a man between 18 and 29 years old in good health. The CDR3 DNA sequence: TGTGCCAGCAGTTCCTTAGCGGGGGGGTACACAGATACGCAGTATTTT. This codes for CASSSLAGGYTDTQYF.